A selection of T cell receptor beta chains follows, all from one sample in a study of T cells in Graves' hyperthyroidism and ophthalmopathy. TCRdb reprocessed the multiplex PCR reads via MiXCR and lists one record per CDR3 protein. Among over 400,000 distinct CDR3 sequences listed, about 15% were seen once. Sequencing was done on a sample of blood. The receptor source for this set is a man younger than 30 with Graves' ophthalmopathy. Both conserved end residues are part of each CDR3. The D gene is left open where the match is weak. For some rows the clone size is stated as once, few or many, or as a class when expanded; others skip it.

V gene	clone size	D gene	J gene	CDR3 DNA	CDR3 protein
TRBV6-1	.	.	TRBJ1-2	TGTGCCAGCAAAATCAGGGAGGGCTACACCTTC	CASKIREGYTF
TRBV3-1	many	.	TRBJ1-5	TGTGCCAGCAGCCAAGATGTAAAGGGGGATCAGCCCCAGCATTTT	CASSQDVKGDQPQHF
TRBV6-5	.	.	TRBJ2-2	TGTGCCAGCAGTTACGACGCTTCTCACACCGGGGAGCTGTTTTTT	CASSYDASHTGELFF
TRBV6-1	many	TRBD1	TRBJ2-2	TGTGCCAGCAGAGCCGGGACAGGGATCACCGGGGAGCTGTTTTTT	CASRAGTGITGELFF
TRBV5-1	few	.	TRBJ2-1	TGCGCCAGCAGCGCCCGGGAAGAGCAGTTCTTC	CASSAREEQFF
TRBV5-4	.	TRBD1	TRBJ2-2	TGTGCCAGCAGCTGGGGACAGGGGAACACCGGGGAGCTGTTTTTT	CASSWGQGNTGELFF
TRBV20-1	many	TRBD2	TRBJ2-5	TGCAGTGCCAGAGGGACTAGCGAGAAAGAGGCCCAGTACTTC	CSARGTSEKEAQYF
TRBV3-1	few	.	TRBJ2-3	TGTGCCAGCAGCCAATCTCAGGGACGCCTACGAGATACGCAGTATTTT	CASSQSQGRLRDTQYF
TRBV11-2	many	.	TRBJ2-3	TGTGCCAGCAGCTTAGTTGGGGTCGGAACGCAGTATTTT	CASSLVGVGTQYF
TRBV20-1	many	TRBD1	TRBJ2-3	TGCAGCGCCGCGCCGACAGGGGGCAGGGGAGGTACGCAGTATTTT	CSAAPTGGRGGTQYF
TRBV13	few	.	TRBJ2-7	TGTGCCAGCAGCTATGGGCAGGTGGGATACGAGCAGTACTTC	CASSYGQVGYEQYF
TRBV27	.	TRBD2	TRBJ2-1	TGTGCCAGCAGCGCAGGACTAGCGCGTGAGCAGTTCTTC	CASSAGLAREQFF
TRBV6-1	many	.	TRBJ2-2	TGTGCCAGCAGAGGAGGGGGGGTTAGCACCGGGGAGCTGTTTTTT	CASRGGGVSTGELFF
TRBV11-3	many	.	TRBJ2-7	TGTGCCAGCAGCTTTGCCAGGGCGGTTTCAGCCGTTCCCTACGAGCAGTACTTC	CASSFARAVSAVPYEQYF
TRBV2	few	.	TRBJ1-3	TGTGCCAGCAGTGAGGACTTCTTCTCTGGAAACACCATATATTTT	CASSEDFFSGNTIYF
TRBV20-1	many	TRBD1	TRBJ2-1	TGCAGTGCAAGGGACAGGGTGTGGAATGAGCAGTTCTTC	CSARDRVWNEQFF
TRBV6-1	many	.	TRBJ1-4	TGTGCCAGCCGCGCTGGGACCGAAGTTGGAAAACTGTTTTTT	CASRAGTEVGKLFF
TRBV6-5	few	.	TRBJ2-7	TGTGCCAGCAGTTACGTTCAGGGGCACTACGAGCAGTACTTC	CASSYVQGHYEQYF
TRBV10-3	few	.	TRBJ1-6	TGTGCCATCAGTGAGTACGTCTCACCCCTCCACTTT	CAISEYVSPLHF
TRBV10-2	.	.	TRBJ2-3	TGCGCCTCGATGGCTACAGATACGCAGTATTTT	CASMATDTQYF
TRBV6-5	many	.	TRBJ1-1	TGTGCCAGCAGTTACGGCCAGGGGTTGAACACTGAAGCTTTCTTT	CASSYGQGLNTEAFF
TRBV5-5	few	TRBD1	TRBJ2-1	TGTGCCAGCAGCTCGAAATACGGACAGGTAACTTACAATGAGCAGTTCTTC	CASSSKYGQVTYNEQFF
TRBV12-3/TRBV12-4	.	.	TRBJ2-2	TGTGCCAGCAGCCCGCGGGCAGAAAAGAGCACCGGGGAGCTGTTTTTT	CASSPRAEKSTGELFF
TRBV2	many	TRBD2	TRBJ2-5	TGTGCCAGCAGTGAACCGGGACTAGCGGGGCAAGAGACCCAGTACTTC	CASSEPGLAGQETQYF
TRBV12-5	.	TRBD2	TRBJ2-5	TGTGCTAGCTTCCGGGGACTACAAGAGACCCAGTACTTC	CASFRGLQETQYF
TRBV25-1	.	TRBD2	TRBJ2-7	TGTGCCAGCAGTCCTACCCTAGCGGGGTGGCAGTACGAGCAGTACTTC	CASSPTLAGWQYEQYF
TRBV20-1	few	.	TRBJ1-6	TGCAGTGCCAGGAGGGGTACTTCACCCCTCCACTTT	CSARRGTSPLHF